This entry concerns a single TCR beta chain. The antigen is undetermined. Via MiXCR, TCRdb re-called the multiplex PCR reads, giving one row per CDR3 protein. The table includes over 15,000 distinct CDR3 sequences, 55% to 75% detected once. The sample is drawn from a study of breast tumors, draining lymph nodes, adjacent tissues. The CDR3 extends over 14 amino acids. The V gene end was trimmed by 3 bases and the J gene end by 7 bases; junction bases not matched to a gene: 7. Germline V gene sequence: CDR1 SGHRS, CDR2 YFSETQ. Findings and limits, study-wide: Compared with basal-like, luminal-like tumors shared significantly more repertoire with nontumor tissue. Tumor repertoires ranked between lymph nodes and nontumor tissue in diversity, with V and J gene preferences. Data fit most tumor T cells coming from lymph node, expanding in tumor.

This clonotype originated in a female donor with breast cancer. Some clones in this sample may be carry-over from other donors' samples. The sequencing sample was made of tumor-adjacent breast tissue. V gene TRBV5-1 combines with J gene TRBJ2-7; TRBD2 aligns across 10 bases. In DNA form, the CDR3 reads TGCGCCAGCAGCTCAAGCGGGAGGGCCTGGGAGCAGTACTTC. Encoded protein: CASSSSGRAWEQYF.